The 32 T cell receptor beta chains below come from one sample, sequenced in a study of response to subunit inactivated influenza vaccine. TCRdb reanalysed the RT-PCR reads using MiXCR and keeps one entry per CDR3 protein. In the table there are hundreds of thousands of distinct CDR3 sequences, about 14% of which are singletons. Sample: PBMCs from blood, taken 14 days before vaccination. The receptor set was obtained from a man aged 50-59 years who received an inactivated influenza vaccine.

This clonotype was picked up a small number of times. V is TRBV11-1 and J is TRBJ2-2, with D possibly being TRBD1 or TRBD2 (7 bases each). This CDR3 contains 18 residues. V lost 5 bases to trimming and J lost 1 base, with 20 bases between them. CDR1 SGHAT and CDR2 FQDESV come from the germline V gene (reference sequence). The CDR3: CASSQRDSRAGNTGELFF. CDR3 nucleotides: TGTGCCAGCAGCCAGCGGGACAGCAGGGCAGGGAACACCGGGGAGCTGTTTTTT.

This clonotype was found a few times. V usage is TRBV11-2 and J usage is TRBJ1-4; no reliable D call. The V end lost 2 bases, the J end lost 8 bases, and 12 bases lay between the germline ends. Germline CDR1 is SGHAT and CDR2 is FQNNGV. The CDR3 is 14 amino acids. The CDR3 loop is CASSLNQAAEKLFF. The CDR3 DNA reads as TGTGCCAGCAGCTTAAACCAGGCTGCGGAAAAACTGTTTTTT. The whole variable domain, filled in from reference TRBV11-2 and TRBJ1-4, reads EAGVAQSPRYKIIEKRQSVAFWCNPISGHATLYWYQQILGQGPKLLIQFQNNGVVDDSQLPKDRFSAERLKGVDSTLKIQPAKLEDSAVYLCASSLNQAAEKLFFGSGTQLSVL.

This clonotype has a handful of counts. The rearrangement uses TRBV4-1 and TRBJ2-7; TRBD1 agrees at 8 bases. V shed 0 bases and J 7 bases; nucleotides not matched to a gene: 5. The CDR3 runs to 14 residues. Germline V gene data show CDR1 as MGHRA and CDR2 as YSYEKL. The CDR3 DNA follows: TGCGCCAGCAGCCAAGACAGGGGGCTTGGGGAGCAGTACTTC. Its translation: CASSQDRGLGEQYF.

This clonotype was picked up a small number of times. The gene calls are TRBV4-1 and TRBJ2-2; D is perhaps TRBD1 (5 bases). Germline assignment: CDR1 MGHRA and CDR2 YSYEKL. CDR3 length: 13 amino acids. Trimming took off 6 bases at V and 6 bases at J, with 11 bases between the two ends. The CDR3 bases are TGCGCCAGCAGTACAGACAGCGCCGGGGAGCTGTTTTTT. Its translation is CASSTDSAGELFF.

The V and J genes are TRBV15 and TRBJ1-4; D not resolved. CDR3 length: 14 residues. The germline V gene encodes CDR1 LNHNV and CDR2 YYDKDF (reference sequence). V lost 3 bases and J 2 bases, leaving 7 bases between the germline ends. This chain's CDR3 is CATSSTVTNEKLFF. The CDR3 coding sequence is TGTGCCACCAGCAGTACGGTGACTAATGAAAAACTGTTTTTT. The variable domain in full, completed from reference TRBV15 and TRBJ1-4, reads DAMVIQNPRYQVTQFGKPVTLSCSQTLNHNVMYWYQQKSSQAPKLLFHYYDKDFNNEADTPDNFQSRRPNTSFCFLDIRSPGLGDTAMYLCATSSTVTNEKLFFGSGTQLSVL.

The sample holds a few counts of this clonotype. The CDR3 coding sequence is TGTGCCAGCAGTTTCGTCTCGACAGAATCCTATGGCTACACCTTC. Amino acid sequence: CASSFVSTESYGYTF. The chain joins TRBV12-3 or TRBV12-4 to TRBJ1-2; TRBD1 might be the D (5 bases). The V and J ends lost 3 bases and 4 bases respectively, with 15 bases between them. The CDR3 loop spans 15 amino acids.

This clonotype was counted a few times. J is TRBJ2-1 and V is TRBV7-9, with 7 bases fitting TRBD2. Germline V gene data show CDR1 as SEHNR and CDR2 as FQNEAQ (reference sequence). The J segment lost 7 bases and the V segment lost 4 bases, leaving 13 bases of the junction unmatched. This CDR3 is 16 amino acids long. In DNA, the CDR3 is TGTGCCAGCAGCTCGCCGGGACTACCCAACGTGAATGAGCAGTTCTTC. It translates to CASSSPGLPNVNEQFF.

J is TRBJ2-1 and V is TRBV7-2; tentatively, D is TRBD2 (5 bases). The CDR3 totals 15 residues. Germline V gene data show CDR1 as SGHTA and CDR2 as FQGNSA. V shed 2 bases and J shed 4 bases, with 12 bases lying between them. The chain's CDR3 is CASSLLAGIYNEQFF. The CDR3, as DNA: TGTGCCAGCAGCTTACTAGCTGGAATATACAATGAGCAGTTCTTC. Variable domain in full (rest from reference TRBV7-2 and TRBJ2-1): GAGVSQSPSNKVTEKGKDVELRCDPISGHTALYWYRQSLGQGLEFLIYFQGNSAPDKSGLPSDRFSAERTGGSVSTLTIQRTQQEDSAVYLCASSLLAGIYNEQFFGPGTRLTVL.

CDR3 protein: CASSVGVTSTDTQYF. DNA of the CDR3: TGTGCCAGCAGCGTAGGCGTAACTAGCACAGATACGCAGTATTTT. V usage is TRBV9 and J usage is TRBJ2-3; no reliable D call. Trimming removed 0 bases from V and 0 bases from J, with 8 bases in between. Germline values: CDR1 SGDLS, CDR2 YYNGEE. The CDR3 loop spans 15 amino acids. Full variable domain (remainder filled in from reference TRBV9 and TRBJ2-3): DSGVTQTPKHLITATGQRVTLRCSPRSGDLSVYWYQQSLDQGLQFLIQYYNGEERAKGNILERFSAQQFPDLHSELNLSSLELGDSALYFCASSVGVTSTDTQYFGPGTRLTVL.

In this sample, this clonotype turned up a few times. The chain combines TRBV5-1 with TRBJ1-5, with TRBD1 identical over 7 bases. This CDR3 comprises 15 residues. V trimming: 3 bases; J trimming: 8 bases; junction bases outside the gene matches: 11. Germline assignment: CDR1 SGHRS and CDR2 YFSETQ. CDR3 sequence reads: CASSWGTAGDEPQHF. The CDR3 region has the DNA TGCGCCAGCAGCTGGGGGACAGCAGGTGACGAGCCCCAGCATTTT.

This clonotype has only a few counts. The chain carries TRBV5-1 and TRBJ2-1; D might be TRBD2 (6 bases). The V gene's germline CDR1 is SGHRS and CDR2 YFSETQ. V lost 4 bases and J lost 4, with 9 bases in between. CDR3 length equals 13 residues. The CDR3 loop is CASSIGTYNEQFF. In DNA form, the CDR3 reads TGCGCCAGCAGCATTGGGACTTACAATGAGCAGTTCTTC.

The V call is TRBV12-3 or TRBV12-4, the J call TRBJ2-7; perhaps TRBD1 as D (6 bases). V was clipped by 6 bases and J by 3 bases, with 15 bases between them. CDR3 length: 14 amino acids. CDR3 nucleotide sequence: TGTGCCAGCAGGCCGGGACGGGACAACTACGAGCAGTACTTC. Amino acid sequence: CASRPGRDNYEQYF.

In its sample, this clonotype was seen a few times. CDR3: CASSYGVSTDTQYF. In DNA, the CDR3 is TGTGCCAGCAGTTACGGGGTGAGCACAGATACGCAGTATTTT. The gene calls are TRBV6-5 and TRBJ2-3; D unclear. The germline CDR1 and CDR2 sequences are MNHEY and SVGAGI. CDR3 size: 14 residues. Trimming removed 2 bases from V and 0 bases from J, with 6 bases in between.

At least ten counts were recorded for this clonotype. The chain links TRBV29-1 to TRBJ1-2; D not certain. This CDR3 comprises 12 residues. The germline V gene encodes CDR1 SQVTM and CDR2 ANQGSEA. V was pared by 4 bases and J by 3 bases, with 9 bases between. CDR3 loop: CSVVKGDYGYTF. CDR3 bases: TGCAGCGTTGTTAAAGGAGACTATGGCTACACCTTC.

The rearrangement links TRBV2 to TRBJ2-6; D unresolved. This CDR3 region has 14 residues. Germline V CDR1 and CDR2: SNHLY, FYNNEI. V gave up 5 bases and J gave up 0 bases, with 5 bases separating them. The chain's CDR3 is CASSTFSGANVLTF. The CDR3 DNA reads as TGTGCCAGCAGTACCTTCTCTGGGGCCAACGTCCTGACTTTC.

The CDR3 loop reads CASSQGRDGTQYF. The CDR3 coding sequence is TGCGCCAGCAGCCAAGGACGGGATGGGACCCAGTACTTC. The rearrangement uses TRBV4-3 and TRBJ2-5; tentatively, D is TRBD2 (5 bases). The CDR3 totals 13 residues. The ends were cut back, 1 base at V and 7 bases at J, with 10 bases in the middle. Germline values: CDR1 LGHNA, CDR2 YSLEER.

The chain combines TRBV28 with TRBJ2-7; 7 bases are shared with TRBD2. The CDR3 is 15 amino acids. Germline CDR1 reads MDHEN; CDR2 reads SYDVKM. After removal of 6 bases from V and 4 bases from J, the junction contained 12 bases not matched to a gene. CDR3 DNA sequence: TGTGCCAGCAGCCTTATAGCGGGCGCCTTGTACGAGCAGTACTTC. Protein sequence: CASSLIAGALYEQYF.

The chain joins TRBV7-9 to TRBJ2-2; tentatively, D is TRBD2 (5 bases). Trimming removed 4 bases at V and 1 base at J, with 13 bases between. The CDR3 has 16 residues. From germline, CDR1 is SEHNR and CDR2 FQNEAQ (reference sequence). The CDR3 DNA follows: TGTGCCAGCAGCTCTGACCAGAGGGTGAACACCGGGGAGCTGTTTTTT. Amino acids: CASSSDQRVNTGELFF.

J is TRBJ2-7 and V is TRBV27, with 12 bases aligning to TRBD2. The CDR3 consists of 22 residues. Trimming took 4 bases from V and 4 from J; bases not matched to a gene: 26. The germline V gene has CDR1 MNHEY and CDR2 SMNVEV (reference sequence). The CDR3 coding sequence is TGTGCCAGCAGTTCAACACACAGAGGACTAGCGGGAAGGTTCGTCTACCTTTACGAGCAGTACTTC. It is translated as CASSSTHRGLAGRFVYLYEQYF.

The sample holds a few counts of this clonotype. This chain links TRBV27 with TRBJ2-7, with TRBD2 matching over 13 bases. Germline values: CDR1 MNHEY, CDR2 SMNVEV (reference sequence). The CDR3 consists of 15 residues. Unmatched junction bases numbered 4, after V lost 6 bases and J lost 2 bases. This chain's CDR3 is CASRRTSGRPYEQYF. CDR3 coding DNA: TGTGCCAGCAGGCGGACTAGCGGGAGACCCTACGAGCAGTACTTC.

The V and J genes are TRBV7-9 and TRBJ2-1; D ambiguous. V lost 0 bases to trimming and J lost 3 bases, with 12 bases between them. The CDR3 spans 16 residues. Germline V gives CDR1 SEHNR, CDR2 FQNEAQ (reference sequence). The CDR3 loop is CASSLALGPNYNEQFF. CDR3 DNA: TGTGCCAGCAGCTTAGCCCTCGGGCCGAACTACAATGAGCAGTTCTTC. Full variable domain (rest looked up from reference TRBV7-9 and TRBJ2-1): DTGVSQNPRHKITKRGQNVTFRCDPISEHNRLYWYRQTLGQGPEFLTYFQNEAQLEKSRLLSDRFSAERPKGSFSTLEIQRTEQGDSAMYLCASSLALGPNYNEQFFGPGTRLTVL.

This clonotype was detected a few times. The chain couples TRBV20-1 to TRBJ2-7, with unresolved D. The germline CDR1 and CDR2 sequences are DFQATT and SNEGSKA (reference sequence). The CDR3 length is 13 residues. Between the trimmed V and J ends, which lost 4 bases and 3 bases, there was a span of 13 bases. The CDR3 sequence: CSAMGPRGYEQYF. CDR3 nucleotides: TGCAGTGCTATGGGCCCACGCGGCTACGAGCAGTACTTC.

There are a few counts of this clonotype. This chain connects TRBV14 to TRBJ2-5; D is possibly TRBD2 (5 bases). CDR1 is SGHDN, CDR2 FVKESK, per germline. CDR3 length: 13 residues. The V and J ends lost 8 bases and 7 bases respectively, with 17 bases between them. CDR3: CASGNFYRGTQYF. CDR3 nucleotides: TGTGCCAGCGGGAACTTTTATCGGGGGACCCAGTACTTC.

This clonotype showed up just a few times. The chain has TRBV18 and TRBJ2-5; TRBD1 agrees at 9 bases. The CDR3 spans 15 residues. Trimming removed 5 bases from V and 4 bases from J; junction bases left unmatched: 8. Per germline, CDR1 KGHSH and CDR2 LQKENI. The CDR3 loop is CASSRDRDLGETQYF. CDR3 DNA sequence: TGTGCCAGCTCAAGGGACAGGGACCTGGGAGAGACCCAGTACTTC.

This clonotype came up a few times. V and J are TRBV9 and TRBJ2-5; D tentatively fits TRBD1 or TRBD2 (6 bases each). CDR1 and CDR2 from the germline V gene are SGDLS and YYNGEE. This CDR3 has 15 residues. Trimming cost V 0 bases and J 5 bases, with 14 bases left between them. CDR3 DNA sequence: TGTGCCAGCAGCGTAGAGGGGGGAGAGGACGAGACCCAGTACTTC. This sequence encodes CASSVEGGEDETQYF.

This sequence joins TRBV3-1 and TRBJ1-6, with D perhaps TRBD1 (5 bases). Germline V gene sequence: CDR1 LGHDT, CDR2 YNNKEL (reference sequence). The CDR3 loop spans 15 amino acids. Trimming stripped 0 bases from V and 7 bases from J, with 10 bases between. CDR3 sequence (DNA): TGTGCCAGCAGCCAAGATTTGGGGCGGAATTCACCCCTCCACTTT. Protein product: CASSQDLGRNSPLHF. Filled out from reference TRBV3-1 and TRBJ1-6, the complete variable domain reads DTAVSQTPKYLVTQMGNDKSIKCEQNLGHDTMYWYKQDSKKFLKIMFSYNNKELIINETVPNRFSPKSPDKAHLNLHINSLELGDSAVYFCASSQDLGRNSPLHFGNGTRLTVT.

This clonotype was detected only a few times. This sequence joins TRBV4-2 and TRBJ2-5, with D tentatively TRBD2 (6 bases). The CDR3 is 13 residues long. Germline V gene sequence: CDR1 LGHNA, CDR2 YNFKEQ. Trimming shortened V by 1 base and J by 5 bases, and 8 bases separated the two germline ends. CDR3 sequence reads: CASSQVGGETQYF. DNA of the CDR3: TGTGCCAGCAGCCAAGTGGGGGGTGAGACCCAGTACTTC.

A few counts support this clonotype. CDR3 sequence reads: CASSDTTEAYNEQFF. The CDR3 DNA follows: TGTGCCAGCAGCGATACGACTGAAGCCTACAATGAGCAGTTCTTC. This chain joins TRBV11-2 and TRBJ2-1, with D unclear. CDR3 size: 15 residues. V was pared by 5 bases and J by 2 bases, with 13 bases between. The germline V gene has CDR1 SGHAT and CDR2 FQNNGV.

This chain joins TRBV12-3 or TRBV12-4 and TRBJ2-1; TRBD1 might be the D (5 bases). This CDR3 has 15 residues. Between the trimmed V and J ends, which lost 1 base and 3 bases, there was a span of 10 bases. The DNA of the CDR3 is TGTGCCAGCAGTTTAGTACAGGCCCGCTACAATGAGCAGTTCTTC. It specifies CASSLVQARYNEQFF.

In this sample, this clonotype turned up a few times. V and J are TRBV6-5 and TRBJ2-2; D is uncertain. Deletions cut 2 bases from V and 6 bases from J, with 16 bases between. The CDR3 has 16 amino acids. Per the germline V gene, CDR1 is MNHEY and CDR2 is SVGAGI. CDR3 residues: CASSYARAPPSGELFF. As DNA, the CDR3 is TGTGCCAGCAGTTACGCCCGGGCCCCCCCCTCCGGGGAGCTGTTTTTT.

This chain uses TRBV18 with TRBJ2-1; possible D gene TRBD2, 6 bases. Trimming took off 2 bases at V and 8 bases at J, with 7 bases between the two ends. This CDR3 has 12 amino acids. Per germline, CDR1 KGHSH and CDR2 LQKENI. The CDR3 is CASSPGGYEQFF. The CDR3 DNA follows: TGTGCCAGCTCACCAGGGGGGTATGAGCAGTTCTTC.

This clonotype was observed a few times. The chain combines TRBV7-2 with TRBJ2-7; possibly TRBD1 or TRBD2 for D (5 bases each). V lost 3 bases and J lost 3, with 12 bases in between. CDR3 length: 14 residues. CDR1 SGHTA and CDR2 FQGNSA come from the germline V gene. Here the CDR3 reads CASSLSEGIYEQYF. The CDR3 DNA follows: TGTGCCAGCAGCTTGAGTGAGGGGATCTACGAGCAGTACTTC.